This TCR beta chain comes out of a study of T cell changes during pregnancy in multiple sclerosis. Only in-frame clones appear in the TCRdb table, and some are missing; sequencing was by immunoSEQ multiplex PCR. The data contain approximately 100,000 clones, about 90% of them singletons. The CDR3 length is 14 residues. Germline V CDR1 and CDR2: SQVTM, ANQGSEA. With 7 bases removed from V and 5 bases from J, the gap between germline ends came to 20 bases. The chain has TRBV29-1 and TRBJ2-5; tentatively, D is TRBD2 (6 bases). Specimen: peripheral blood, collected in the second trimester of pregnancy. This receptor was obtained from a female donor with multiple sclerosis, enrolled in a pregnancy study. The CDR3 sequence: CSAARGVVYETQYF. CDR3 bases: TGCAGCGCTGCGCGGGGAGTCGTATACGAGACCCAGTACTTC. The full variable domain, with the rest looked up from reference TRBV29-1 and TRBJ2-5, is SAVISQKPSRDICQRGTSLTIQCQVDSQVTMMFWYRQQPGQSLTLIATANQGSEATYESGFVIDKFPISRPNLTFSTLTVSNMSPEDSSIYLCSAARGVVYETQYFGPGTRLLVL.